This passage covers 5 T cell receptor beta chains from one sample sequenced in a study of identical twins. One entry per CDR3 protein, called by TCRdb with MiXCR from the 5' RACE reads. The table shows roughly 250,000 distinct CDR3 sequences, with roughly 13% occurring only once. Sequencing was done on a sample of memory (CD45RO+) T cells sorted from blood. The receptors were sampled from a woman aged 18-35 years in good health.

This clonotype was recorded a few times. The CDR3 DNA is TGTGCCAGCAGTTGGCCAGGGGCAGATACGCAGTATTTT. Amino acid sequence: CASSWPGADTQYF. The chain uses TRBV6-5 and TRBJ2-3, with D possibly being TRBD1 (6 bases). The CDR3 spans 13 residues. Germline lookup yields CDR1 MNHEY and CDR2 SVGAGI. Trimming left V 4 bases short and J 4 bases short, with 9 bases between.

This chain links TRBV6-1 with TRBJ1-6; no definite D call. The V and J ends lost 2 bases and 2 bases respectively, with 7 bases between them. This CDR3 spans 15 amino acids. Looked up from germline, CDR1 is MNHNS and CDR2 is SASEGT. In DNA, the CDR3 is TGTGCCAGCAGTGAACAGCTAACCTATAATTCACCCCTCCACTTT. It is translated as CASSEQLTYNSPLHF.

The table lists this clonotype with a few counts. The gene calls are TRBV5-1 and TRBJ1-5; the D is unclear. CDR3 size: 13 residues. Germline CDR1 SGHRS, CDR2 YFSETQ. Trimming left V 1 base short and J 5 bases short, with 7 bases between. The CDR3 region has the DNA TGCGCCAGCAGCTTGAGCGTGGATCAGCCCCAGCATTTT. Translated, it gives CASSLSVDQPQHF.

A few counts support this clonotype. V usage is TRBV9 and J usage is TRBJ2-2; 12 bases are shared with TRBD2. This CDR3 is 18 amino acids long. The ends lost 2 bases at V and 5 bases at J; junction bases unmatched: 10. Germline CDR1 and CDR2: SGDLS and YYNGEE. The CDR3, as DNA: TGTGCCAGCAGCGTGACTAGCGGGAGCCCCCCAGGGACCGGGGAGCTGTTTTTT. It encodes CASSVTSGSPPGTGELFF.

This clonotype was found a few times. The J gene is TRBJ2-1, the V gene TRBV7-9; D is ambiguous. V was clipped by 0 bases and J by 0 bases, with 12 bases between them. The CDR3 has 17 residues. CDR1 and CDR2 from the germline V gene are SEHNR and FQNEAQ (reference sequence). The CDR3 nucleotides are TGTGCCAGCAGCTTAGCGTCTCCGCTAAGCTCCTACAATGAGCAGTTCTTC. This encodes CASSLASPLSSYNEQFF.